A single TCR beta chain is shown here with its context. The authors prepared the TCRbeta library with unique molecular identifiers. One entry per CDR3 protein results from TCRdb running MiXCR on the PCR reads. The table includes around 92,000 distinct CDR3 sequences, 10% to 15% detected once. The sample belongs to a study of T-cell reconstitution after alpha-beta-depleted transplantation in children. Germline V gene data show CDR1 as MNHEY and CDR2 as SVGEGT. There are 15 residues in the CDR3. Trimming took off 0 bases at V and 5 bases at J, with 10 bases between the two ends. This TCR was sampled from a human donor who donated a stem cell graft to a child with inherited bone marrow failure. The specimen comprised PBMCs from the stem cell graft donor, sampled from the stem cell graft. This chain links TRBV6-2 or TRBV6-3 with TRBJ2-2; no firm D call. The CDR3 region is CASSYSNPATGELFF. As DNA, the CDR3 is TGTGCCAGCAGTTACTCGAATCCGGCTACCGGGGAGCTGTTTTTT.